The clone carrying this TCR beta chain was observed at least ten times. The data derive from a study of CD8+CD57+ T cells in acquired aplastic anemia. Study-wide context: Sorted CD4+ and CD8+ cells gave a mean 3.2 ug DNA, range about 0.17 to 27.4 ug.

The authors sequenced patients whose flow cytometry had shown CD8+CD57+ cell expansion. Each patient gave a blood sample that was collected before any therapy had been received. Genomic DNA served as template for TCR beta VDJ and CDR3 profiling. TCRdb redid the calling of the reads with MiXCR, one entry per CDR3 protein. Of hundreds of thousands of distinct CDR3 sequences in the sample, around 49% were seen once. CDR3 length: 14 residues. Germline V gene sequence: CDR1 MNHEY, CDR2 SVGAGI. The ends were cut back, 6 bases at V and 2 bases at J, with 13 bases in the middle. The chain uses TRBV6-5 and TRBJ1-2; D perhaps matches TRBD1 (5 bases). The sequence came from a human donor with aplastic anemia. Material: sorted CD4+, CD8+, or CD8+CD57+ T cells (not recorded which) from PBMCs. The DNA of the CDR3 is TGTGCCAGCAGACCCCAGGGAAGAAACTATGGCTACACCTTC. It specifies CASRPQGRNYGYTF.